The sample holds a few counts of the clone carrying this T cell receptor beta chain. Its target is unknown. Carried by the TCR beta cDNA libraries were unique molecular identifiers. TCRdb reprocessed the PCR reads with MiXCR, giving one entry per CDR3 protein. The data contain 180,000 or so distinct CDR3 sequences, 29% of them singletons. The data were taken from a study of post-analysis software for immune sequencing data. Across the whole study: Patients had relapsing-remitting, secondary progressive or progressive-relapsing multiple sclerosis; some lacked subtype. Findings and caveats of the study: With F measure, samples from one preparation batch clustered together strongly. Controls showed lower frequencies than patients for roughly five TRBV segments, and TRBV5-6, TRBV5-1 and TRBV20-1 were among these. Controls' normalized Chao1 diversity significantly exceeded that of multiple sclerosis patients.

The germline V gene has CDR1 MDHEN and CDR2 SYDVKM. The CDR3 is made up of 15 amino acids. V lost 1 base to trimming and J lost 3 bases, with 10 bases between them. This clonotype was obtained from a girl aged 2-17 years with multiple sclerosis. The chain uses TRBV28 and TRBJ2-4; D is perhaps TRBD1 or TRBD2 (6 bases each). The sample taken for sequencing was blood. The CDR3 region is CASSLSRGVKNIQYF. Here the CDR3 DNA reads TGTGCCAGCAGTTTATCGAGGGGGGTCAAAAACATTCAGTACTTC.